This TCR beta chain was found in a study of cytotoxic CD8 clonotypes in ibrutinib-treated CLL. Study findings and constraints: With treatment, public clonotypes, which were uncommon, either contracted or remained stable. Lymph node repertoires were not studied, and sampling times were unmatched. Clonality at baseline surpassed age-matched healthy donors and tracked circulating CD8+ T-cell counts.

Note on this clone: Its antigen is unknown.

V was clipped by 5 bases and J by 3 bases, with 8 bases between them. This CDR3 is built from 13 residues. Per germline, CDR1 SGHDT and CDR2 YYEEEE. As input for TCR beta libraries, approximately 2.1 micrograms of genomic DNA came from cryopreserved PBMCs. Profiling relied on immunoSEQ multiplex PCR, and the TCRdb table lists in-frame clones only, not all of them. This table has approximately 47,000 clones, around three fifths appearing once. The sequence was obtained from a human donor with chronic lymphocytic leukemia. The source was PBMCs, collected after 24 months of ibrutinib treatment. The V call is TRBV5-6, the J call TRBJ2-2; D gene uncertain. CDR3 sequence (DNA): TGTGCCAGCAGGCGTACCTACACCGGGGAGCTGTTTTTT. The encoded protein is CASRRTYTGELFF.